The 10 T cell receptor beta chains in this list originate from one sample, sequenced in a study of tumor-infiltrating lymphocytes in primary liver carcinoma. A constant-region primer primed TCR beta cDNA synthesis from 450 to 550 ng of total RNA. Employing slightly modified ARM-PCR, three nested multiplex PCR rounds were run, and these gave rise to the TCR beta libraries. The first two PCR rounds used TRBV1-TRBV30 forward primers with a C-beta reverse primer, 10 to 11 cycles each. A single record per CDR3 protein comes from TCRdb applying MiXCR to the multiplex PCR reads. The sample includes 90,000 to 100,000 distinct CDR3 sequences, more than 65% seen only once; the top ten take 9.5% to 10%. It was from roughly 20-30 mg of unsorted bulk tissue that RNA and DNA were co-extracted. Sequencing was carried out using liver tumor tissue from sampling region 5. Subset denoted: tumor region T5, tumor centre. These receptors originate from a woman aged 60-75 years with primary liver carcinoma and hepatitis B virus infection.

The rearrangement uses TRBV11-2 and TRBJ1-1; 8 positions match TRBD1. The CDR3 is 14 amino acids. J gave up 10 bases and V 7 bases, and 14 bases lay outside the gene matches. Germline V gene lookup returns CDR1 SGHAT and CDR2 FQNNGV. The CDR3 DNA reads TGTGCCAGCAACTTTAGCACATACAGGGGGAGAGCTTTCTTT. Translating it yields CASNFSTYRGRAFF.

Worth noting for this clonotype: A much more abundant neighbour one base away suggests this may be a read error. This chain links TRBV6-5 with TRBJ1-4; D is unclear. This CDR3 region has 16 residues. Per the germline V gene, CDR1 is MNHEY and CDR2 is SVGAGI. CDR3 DNA sequence: TGTGCCAGCAGTTACTCGGGCCAGAAGACTAGTGAAAAACTGTTTTTT. Translating gives CASSYSGQKTSEKLFF.

Note on this clonotype: This clone may be a read error of a much larger clone one base away. V gene TRBV30 combines with J gene TRBJ2-3; 9 bases match TRBD1. Germline CDR1 reads GTSNPN; CDR2 reads SVGIG (reference sequence). The CDR3 loop spans 13 amino acids. V gave up 7 bases and J gave up 10 bases; unmatched junction bases: 12. The CDR3 spells CASSGTGCPSQYF. In nucleotides, the CDR3 is TGTGCCTCTTCCGGGACAGGGTGCCCCTCGCAGTATTTT.

The chain joins TRBV29-1 to TRBJ2-1, with TRBD2 identical over 11 bases. The ends lost 1 base at V and 15 bases at J; junction bases unmatched: 11. This CDR3 region has 14 residues. Germline CDR1 and CDR2: SQVTM and ANQGSEA. CDR3 coding DNA: TGCAGCGTTGAAGGGACTAGCGGGCACAATGGGCTGTTCTTC. Its protein product is CSVEGTSGHNGLFF.

Concerning this clonotype: A read error may be the cause here, since a much bigger clone is one base away. The genes are TRBV14 and TRBJ2-5, with D possibly being TRBD1 or TRBD2 (5 bases each). V was pared by 4 bases and J by 5 bases, with 14 bases between. This CDR3 contains 14 residues. Germline V lookup: CDR1 SGHDN, CDR2 FVKESK. CDR3 loop: CASSLGRRGETQYF. In nucleotides, the CDR3 is TGTGCCAGCAGCCTGGGACGGCGAGGGGAGACCCAGTACTTC.

This clonotype was seen ten or more times. The rearrangement uses TRBV18 and TRBJ1-2, with D unclear. CDR1 and CDR2 (germline): KGHSH, LQKENI. The CDR3 covers 12 residues. Trimming stripped 2 bases from V and 7 bases from J, with 8 bases between. The CDR3 DNA is TGTGCCAGCTCACCAGATTCGGGTGGCTACACCTTC. Its translation is CASSPDSGGYTF.

This clonotype has more than one count but fewer than ten. J is TRBJ1-2 and V is TRBV2, with a possible D match to TRBD1 (5 bases). CDR1 and CDR2 from the germline V gene are SNHLY and FYNNEI. The germline V and J ends were trimmed by 6 bases and 7 bases, with 15 bases remaining between them. This CDR3 has 13 amino acids. CDR3 nucleotides: TGTGCCAGCAGGGACTTACAGGAGGGTGGCTACACCTTC. This translates into CASRDLQEGGYTF.

A remark on this clonotype: Given the absence of the conserved phenylalanine or tryptophan at the CDR3 end, a read error is likely. The genes are TRBV29-1 and TRBJ1-2; D ambiguous. The length of the CDR3 is 13 residues. Germline CDR1 is SQVTM and CDR2 is ANQGSEA. The CDR3 here is CSVDDTRNYGYTY. The DNA of the CDR3 is TGCAGTGTTGATGACACCCGTAACTATGGCTACACCTAC.

Comment on this clonotype: A read error may produce the germline difference seen at one junction end. V and J are TRBV6-1 and TRBJ2-1; no clear D gene. There are 13 residues in the CDR3. CDR1 is MNHNS, CDR2 SASEGT, per germline. CDR3 region: CASSEVDCNAQFF. In DNA, the CDR3 is TGTGCCAGCAGTGAAGTGGATTGCAATGCGCAGTTCTTC.

This clonotype was seen once. An end of the junction differs from the germline gene, which may be a read error. The V call is TRBV10-3, the J call TRBJ1-6; D not certain. The CDR3 covers 13 residues. Germline CDR1 is ENHRY and CDR2 is SYGVKD. CDR3 coding DNA: TGTGCCGTTCAAGAGGAGCTAGATTCACCCATCCACTTT. It encodes CAVQEELDSPIHF.